The 7 T cell receptor beta chains below all came from one sample that was sequenced in a study of identical twins. TCRdb passed the 5' RACE reads through MiXCR, listing each CDR3 protein once. The sample has about 890,000 distinct CDR3 sequences, more than 9% seen once. This sample was shared with a second study, whose subject was yellow fever vaccine responses in identical twins.

The sequenced sample consisted of PBMCs. These receptors all stem from a woman under 30 in good health.

This clonotype was seen more than once but under ten times. This CDR3 is CASSKGTGDYGYTF. The CDR3 bases are TGTGCCAGCAGCAAAGGGACAGGGGACTATGGCTACACCTTC. The chain is built from TRBV3-1 and TRBJ1-2; TRBD1 matches 10 bases. Germline-derived CDR1 and CDR2 are LGHDT and YNNKEL (reference sequence). After removal of 5 bases from V and 3 bases from J, the junction contained 3 bases not matched to a gene. This CDR3 is 14 amino acids long. Full variable domain (remainder filled in from reference TRBV3-1 and TRBJ1-2): DTAVSQTPKYLVTQMGNDKSIKCEQNLGHDTMYWYKQDSKKFLKIMFSYNNKELIINETVPNRFSPKSPDKAHLNLHINSLELGDSAVYFCASSKGTGDYGYTFGSGTRLTVV.

The J gene is TRBJ2-3, the V gene TRBV11-1; no reliable D call. Germline CDR1 is SGHAT and CDR2 is FQDESV (reference sequence). Trimming cost V 0 bases and J 4 bases, with 8 bases left between them. CDR3 length equals 14 residues. This CDR3 reads CASSLAFSADTQYF. The CDR3 DNA sequence: TGTGCCAGCAGCTTAGCATTTTCCGCAGATACGCAGTATTTT.

This clonotype turned up a few times. This chain links TRBV10-3 with TRBJ2-7; a weak D match, TRBD1 (5 bases). CDR3 length equals 14 residues. CDR1 is ENHRY, CDR2 SYGVKD, per germline. The germline V and J ends were trimmed by 3 bases and 0 bases, with 9 bases remaining between them. The CDR3 DNA is TGTGCCATCAGTGATTGGGGCAACTCCTACGAGCAGTACTTC. Its protein product is CAISDWGNSYEQYF.

This clonotype was picked up a small number of times. The V and J genes are TRBV12-3 or TRBV12-4 and TRBJ1-2; tentative D call: TRBD1 (5 bases). CDR3 length: 13 amino acids. V gave up 7 bases and J gave up 6 bases, with 15 bases separating them. The CDR3 here is CASNSRVGDGYTF. The CDR3 DNA reads TGTGCCAGCAACTCCCGGGTGGGGGATGGCTACACCTTC.

This clonotype was found a few times. The chain carries TRBV6-2 or TRBV6-3 and TRBJ2-3; D gene ambiguous. The germline V gene encodes CDR1 MNHEY and CDR2 SVGEGT. This CDR3 has 14 residues. The V and J ends lost 5 bases and 0 bases respectively, with 9 bases between them. CDR3 nucleotide sequence: TGTGCCAGCAGTGCCTTGATGAGCACAGATACGCAGTATTTT. It translates to CASSALMSTDTQYF.

The V and J genes are TRBV28 and TRBJ2-1; D may be TRBD2 (6 bases). Germline loops: CDR1 MDHEN, CDR2 SYDVKM. The CDR3 totals 17 residues. V dropped 3 bases and J dropped 2 bases, with 17 bases sitting between them. CDR3 DNA sequence: TGTGCCAGCAGTTTTCCCCTCGGAGGGGCCCCCTACAATGAGCAGTTCTTC. It yields the protein CASSFPLGGAPYNEQFF.

In this sample, this clonotype turned up many times. The chain is built from TRBV28 and TRBJ2-7; D uncertain. The CDR3 spans 12 residues. Germline lookup yields CDR1 MDHEN and CDR2 SYDVKM. Trimming took 4 bases from V and 4 from J, leaving 8 bases between them. Here the CDR3 DNA reads TGTGCCAGCAGTTCTGACTTGTACGAGCAGTACTTC. Translation: CASSSDLYEQYF.